Following are 20 T cell receptor beta chains from one sample sequenced in a study of CD8 T cells in ankylosing spondylitis. TCRdb reanalysed the 5' RACE reads using MiXCR and keeps one entry per CDR3 protein. The sample records 85,000 to 100,000 distinct CDR3 sequences, roughly 9.6% being singletons. The sequencing input was blood, either unsorted or a sorted T cell fraction (not recorded which). The receptors stem from a male donor with ankylosing spondylitis or in good health (not recorded which).

This clonotype was seen many times. The chain has TRBV11-2 and TRBJ1-1; D unresolved. Germline V gene lookup returns CDR1 SGHAT and CDR2 FQNNGV. Trimming pared 1 base from V and 0 bases from J, leaving 12 bases between. CDR3 length equals 16 residues. The CDR3 is CASSLGYSGMNTEAFF. The CDR3 DNA reads as TGTGCCAGCAGCTTAGGTTATTCGGGGATGAACACTGAAGCTTTCTTT.

This clonotype was observed many times. The rearrangement uses TRBV5-8 and TRBJ2-1; 13 nucleotides agree with TRBD2. The junction had 3 bases not matched to a gene; V was cut back by 3 bases and J by 3 bases. This CDR3 is built from 16 residues. Germline V gene sequence: CDR1 SGHTS, CDR2 YDEGEE. In DNA form, the CDR3 reads TGTGCCAGCAGCTCCAGACTAGCGGGGGGCTACAATGAGCAGTTCTTC. Its translation is CASSSRLAGGYNEQFF.

This chain connects TRBV29-1 to TRBJ2-7; D is unclear. CDR1 is SQVTM and CDR2 is ANQGSEA in the germline V gene. CDR3 length: 16 amino acids. The V end lost 5 bases, the J end lost 7 bases, and 27 bases lay between the germline ends. The CDR3 DNA is TGCAGCGTTCTGGATGCCACCATGGCGCGTGCTACTGAGCAGTACTTC. This encodes CSVLDATMARATEQYF.

V usage is TRBV7-9 and J usage is TRBJ1-1; tentatively, D is TRBD1 (5 bases). The CDR3 has 14 residues. CDR1 and CDR2 (germline): SEHNR, FQNEAQ (reference sequence). Trimming left V 1 base short and J 6 bases short, with 12 bases between. The CDR3 spells CASSLGQGDAEAFF. CDR3 sequence (DNA): TGTGCCAGCAGCTTAGGTCAGGGAGATGCTGAAGCTTTCTTT.

The V call is TRBV27, the J call TRBJ2-6, with 8 bases that match TRBD1. In germline, CDR1 is MNHEY, CDR2 SMNVEV (reference sequence). CDR3 length: 19 residues. V was clipped by 6 bases and J by 4 bases; unmatched bases: 17. CDR3 loop: CASRSRLGQGAKGANVLTF. As DNA, the CDR3 is TGTGCCAGCAGATCTCGCCTGGGGCAGGGGGCGAAGGGGGCCAACGTCCTGACTTTC.

This clonotype was detected many times. The V call is TRBV12-3 or TRBV12-4, the J call TRBJ1-3; D not certain. The CDR3 loop spans 12 amino acids. Trimming took off 2 bases at V and 5 bases at J, with 4 bases between the two ends. CDR3 coding DNA: TGTGCCAGCAGTTTAACCAGAAACACCATATATTTT. It is translated as CASSLTRNTIYF.

This clonotype was seen repeatedly, ten times or more. The chain links TRBV7-2 to TRBJ2-5; TRBD1 might be the D (6 bases). Trimming left V 3 bases short and J 0 bases short, with 11 bases between. The CDR3 has 15 amino acids. In germline, CDR1 is SGHTA, CDR2 FQGNSA. In DNA form, the CDR3 reads TGTGCCAGCAGCTTCAGTCAGGGGTACCAAGAGACCCAGTACTTC. It codes for CASSFSQGYQETQYF.

This clonotype has a count of ten or more. The V gene is TRBV20-1, the J gene TRBJ1-5; the match to TRBD1 covers 10 bases. CDR3 length equals 15 residues. The germline V gene has CDR1 DFQATT and CDR2 SNEGSKA (reference sequence). Trimming took 6 bases from V and 6 from J; bases not matched to a gene: 11. CDR3 DNA: TGCAGTGCCAAGTCGGGACAGGGGTTCACTCAGCCCCAGCATTTT. Translated, it gives CSAKSGQGFTQPQHF.

This sequence joins TRBV11-2 and TRBJ2-3, with D perhaps TRBD1 (5 bases). Germline lookup yields CDR1 SGHAT and CDR2 FQNNGV. Trimming removed 2 bases from V and 6 bases from J, with 12 bases in between. The CDR3 is 14 residues long. CDR3 protein: CASSLMAGIDTQYF. CDR3 nucleotide sequence: TGTGCCAGCAGCTTAATGGCAGGGATTGATACGCAGTATTTT.

This clonotype appeared many times. This rearrangement joins TRBV20-1 to TRBJ2-5; 10 bases map to TRBD1. The CDR3 is 14 residues long. V shed 5 bases, J shed 3 bases, and the junction held 6 bases outside the gene matches. The germline V gene encodes CDR1 DFQATT and CDR2 SNEGSKA (reference sequence). CDR3 DNA sequence: TGCAGTGCTCAATCCGGGACAGGGGAAGAGACCCAGTACTTC. Protein product: CSAQSGTGEETQYF.

This clonotype was counted ten times or more. The CDR3: CASIFTGQPKGGSPLHF. The CDR3 coding sequence is TGTGCCAGCATCTTTACGGGGCAGCCTAAAGGTGGTTCACCCCTCCACTTT. This chain connects TRBV2 to TRBJ1-6; a weak D match, TRBD1 (5 bases). Germline-derived CDR1 and CDR2 are SNHLY and FYNNEI. The CDR3 has 17 amino acids. Trimming took off 7 bases at V and 9 bases at J, with 25 bases between the two ends.

This clonotype was recorded many times. The CDR3, as DNA: TGTGCCACCAGTGATAGGAAAGTGCCGAACACCGGGGAGCTGTTTTTT. Encoded protein: CATSDRKVPNTGELFF. This chain joins TRBV24-1 and TRBJ2-2; D not resolved. Trimming cost V 3 bases and J 0 bases, with 10 bases left between them. This CDR3 has 16 amino acids. Germline CDR1 is KGHDR and CDR2 is SFDVKD.

This clonotype was found many times. V usage is TRBV20-1 and J usage is TRBJ1-4; D not resolved. V lost 0 bases and J lost 8, with 13 bases in between. The CDR3 runs to 14 residues. Germline values: CDR1 DFQATT, CDR2 SNEGSKA (reference sequence). In nucleotides, the CDR3 is TGCAGTGCTAGAGATGGCGGACCTGAGGAAAAACTGTTTTTT. It yields the protein CSARDGGPEEKLFF.

The rearrangement joins TRBV6-2 or TRBV6-3 to TRBJ2-1, with D possibly being TRBD1 or TRBD2 (6 bases each). V dropped 8 bases and J dropped 4 bases, with 24 bases sitting between them. Per the germline V gene, CDR1 is MNHEY and CDR2 is SVGEGT. The CDR3 runs 17 residues. CDR3 amino acids: CASRPPGALTTYNEQFF. CDR3 DNA: TGTGCCAGCCGACCCCCGGGGGCCCTTACTACATACAATGAGCAGTTCTTC.

At least ten counts were recorded for this clonotype. CDR3 coding DNA: TGTGCCAGCAGCCCCGGGGGAGGGGTCAATGAGCAGTTCTTC. It specifies CASSPGGGVNEQFF. The chain has TRBV3-1 and TRBJ2-1; the match to TRBD2 covers 7 bases. CDR3 length: 14 amino acids. V shed 4 bases and J 6 bases; nucleotides not matched to a gene: 6. CDR1 and CDR2 from the germline V gene are LGHDT and YNNKEL (reference sequence).

This clonotype was observed at least ten times. The chain joins TRBV28 to TRBJ2-3; D is unclear. CDR3 length: 13 residues. Trimming pared 6 bases from V and 6 bases from J, leaving 13 bases between. CDR1 is MDHEN and CDR2 is SYDVKM in the germline V gene. The CDR3 DNA sequence: TGTGCCAGCAGCCCAAGTCCTCCGGATACGCAGTATTTT. Amino acids: CASSPSPPDTQYF.

Remarks on this clonotype: This sequence may be a read error, since a much larger clone differs from it by one base. The rearrangement uses TRBV28 and TRBJ2-5, with 7 bases identical to TRBD2. The CDR3 has 15 residues. Germline lookup yields CDR1 MDHEN and CDR2 SYDVKM. Written as DNA, the CDR3 is TGTACCAGCAGTTTGTTCCGGGACTACGGGGAGACCCAGTACTTC. Residues: CTSSLFRDYGETQYF.

The CDR3 sequence is CASSIPGSYEQYF. The DNA for the CDR3 is TGTGCCAGTAGTATACCGGGCTCCTACGAGCAGTACTTC. The rearrangement links TRBV19 to TRBJ2-7; D unresolved. Trimming removed 2 bases from V and 0 bases from J, with 5 bases in between. CDR3 length equals 13 residues. Germline V gene data show CDR1 as LNHDA and CDR2 as SQIVND (reference sequence).

This clonotype was counted ten times or more. The chain couples TRBV20-1 to TRBJ2-3; 10 nucleotides agree with TRBD2. The CDR3 covers 17 residues. The germline gives CDR1 DFQATT, CDR2 SNEGSKA (reference sequence). The junction had 17 bases not matched to a gene; V was cut back by 7 bases and J by 4 bases. The CDR3 sequence: CSVLPLWSGGAADTQYF. The CDR3 bases are TGCAGTGTCTTGCCCCTCTGGAGCGGGGGGGCGGCAGATACGCAGTATTTT.

This clonotype has at least ten counts. The chain employs TRBV11-2 and TRBJ1-1, with D perhaps matching TRBD1 (6 bases). V lost 0 bases to trimming and J lost 0 bases, with 14 bases between them. This CDR3 contains 17 residues. The germline V gene has CDR1 SGHAT and CDR2 FQNNGV. The DNA for the CDR3 is TGTGCCAGCAGCTTAGAGGGTTCGCAGGGGTTGAACACTGAAGCTTTCTTT. Protein product: CASSLEGSQGLNTEAFF. The entire variable domain, with the rest obtained from reference TRBV11-2 and TRBJ1-1, is as follows: EAGVAQSPRYKIIEKRQSVAFWCNPISGHATLYWYQQILGQGPKLLIQFQNNGVVDDSQLPKDRFSAERLKGVDSTLKIQPAKLEDSAVYLCASSLEGSQGLNTEAFFGQGTRLTVV.